This TCR beta chain came from a study of T-cell reconstitution after alpha-beta-depleted transplantation in children (dated by TCRdb to 2016 to 2017). Regarding the study in general: T-cell immune reconstitution after TCRalphabeta/CD19-depleted allogeneic hematopoietic cell transplantation in children was quantitatively tracked in the study by means of TCR repertoire profiling. General study outcomes and caveats: Over the following months the frequencies of hyperexpanded clones went down, and after one year T-cell counts and TCRbeta diversity were mostly credited to newly produced T cells. The apparently early alphabetaT-cell count recovery about two months after transplant was reportedly dependent on only several hundred rapidly expanded clones derived from non-depleted graft cells. In some patients, the high TCRbeta diversity seen at day 60 was put down to recipient T cells and intrathymic progenitors that had survived conditioning.

Taken from the germline V gene (reference sequence), the CDR1 and CDR2 loops are SEHNR and FQNEAQ. From its cysteine to its phenylalanine, the CDR3 spans 11 amino acids. The sequence is cut down to CDR3 DNA, 33 bases in frame from base 1. A distance of 4 bases separates the germline ends of V and J, which lose 1 base and 7 bases respectively. This clonotype was observed at least ten times. The clone's antigen remains unknown. No base quality information exists; no much larger clone differs at one position. The sample's treatment or condition label, in plain terms: allogeneic hematopoietic cell transplantation with graft depleted of TCRalphabeta T cells and CD19 B cells. TCRalphabeta/CD19-depleted allogeneic hematopoietic cell grafts were given to the transplant recipients, all of whom were children. Receptors were amplified or captured by PCR. Sequencing relied on an Illumina HiSeq 2500. Molecular barcoding was employed in the preparation of TCR libraries, with unique molecular identifiers being used to normalize TCRbeta repertoire quantification. TCRdb reanalyzed the raw reads on its own, using fastp at Q25 for trimming and MiXCR for clone calling, and kept in-frame beta chains. For every CDR3 protein sequence, its rows merge into one entry that carries the most common genes and DNA. This sample comprises 60,000 to 100,000 distinct CDR3 sequences, approximately 18% of them detected only once. Approximately 55% of the sample is held by the ten biggest clonotypes.

The sample in question was PBMCs, mostly from graft donor cells, obtained 360 days after TCRalphabeta/CD19-depleted stem cell transplant. This receptor was obtained from a male patient between 2 and 9 years old who had a stem cell transplant for acute lymphoblastic leukemia, so the T cells may come from the graft donor. The V and J genes are TRBV7-9 and TRBJ1-1; no confident D gene assignment can be made. The CDR3 region: CASSLGDEAFF. The DNA reads as follows: TGTGCCAGCAGCTTAGGTGATGAAGCTTTCTTT. Supplemented by the reference TRBV7-9 and TRBJ1-1 proteins around the CDR3, the complete variable domain is DTGVSQNPRHKITKRGQNVTFRCDPISEHNRLYWYRQTLGQGPEFLTYFQNEAQLEKSRLLSDRFSAERPKGSFSTLEIQRTEQGDSAMYLCASSLGDEAFFGQGTRLTVV.